This passage covers 29 T cell receptor beta chains from one sample sequenced in a study of human T cells and chemical hapten exposure. Time point denoted: healthy volunteer bleed at 2 weeks. Unfractionated whole blood served as the source for total RNA extraction. Via MiXCR, TCRdb re-called the RACE reads, giving one row per CDR3 protein. The sample holds about 130,000 distinct CDR3 sequences, around 8.2% seen once. The sequencing input was whole blood. Every receptor here comes from a male donor in good health. Some clones in this sample may be carry-over from other donors' samples.

CDR3 nucleotides: TGTGCCAGCAGCCTGATGGGCAGCGGGAGTGCAGATACGCAGTATTTT. Its translation is CASSLMGSGSADTQYF. The chain joins TRBV5-4 to TRBJ2-3; 8 bases align to TRBD2. Losses at the gene ends were 4 bases for V and 4 bases for J; bases not matched to a gene: 11. CDR1 and CDR2 from the germline V gene are SGHNT and YYREEE (reference sequence). CDR3 length equals 16 residues.

This clonotype was picked up a small number of times. The chain links TRBV5-5 to TRBJ2-1; 11 nucleotides align to TRBD2. The CDR3 length is 16 residues. Trimming at V came to 4 bases and at J to 2 bases, leaving 5 bases not matched to a gene. CDR1 and CDR2 from the germline V gene are SGHKS and YYEKEE (reference sequence). CDR3 coding DNA: TGTGCCAGCAGCCTTCGGACTAGCGGGCCCTACAATGAGCAGTTCTTC. Its translation: CASSLRTSGPYNEQFF.

This clonotype has more than one count but fewer than ten. The chain has TRBV5-1 and TRBJ2-7; 9 nucleotides match TRBD1. V was pared by 0 bases and J by 7 bases, with 5 bases of the junction left unmatched. The CDR3 length is 14 residues. Looked up from germline, CDR1 is SGHRS and CDR2 is YFSETQ. The CDR3 nucleotides read TGCGCCAGCAGCTTGGCCGGGACAGGGCGGGAGCAGTACTTC. Amino acids: CASSLAGTGREQYF.

This clonotype was picked up a small number of times. The chain uses TRBV19 and TRBJ2-7, with D possibly being TRBD1 or TRBD2 (6 bases each). The CDR3 loop spans 16 amino acids. The V end was cut by 5 bases, the J end by 0 bases, with 17 bases between. Germline CDR1 LNHDA, CDR2 SQIVND (reference sequence). The CDR3 sequence: CASSARGGSISYEQYF. CDR3 nucleotide sequence: TGTGCCAGTAGTGCTCGAGGGGGGTCGATCTCCTACGAGCAGTACTTC.

This clonotype was seen at least ten times. This chain connects TRBV7-8 to TRBJ2-7; D gene unclear. V was clipped by 5 bases and J by 6 bases, with 11 bases between them. The CDR3 has 12 residues. Germline CDR1 reads SGHVS; CDR2 reads FQNEAQ. The CDR3: CASSLRPPEQYF. The CDR3 DNA reads as TGTGCCAGCAGCCTTAGGCCCCCCGAGCAGTACTTC. Variable domain in full (rest from reference TRBV7-8 and TRBJ2-7): GAGVSQSPRYKVAKRGQDVALRCDPISGHVSLFWYQQALGQGPEFLTYFQNEAQLDKSGLPSDRFFAERPEGSVSTLKIQRTQQEDSAVYLCASSLRPPEQYFGPGTRLTVT.

V and J are TRBV9 and TRBJ2-3; 10 bases line up with TRBD2. After removal of 0 bases from V and 6 bases from J, the junction contained 7 bases not matched to a gene. This CDR3 comprises 16 residues. Germline V gives CDR1 SGDLS, CDR2 YYNGEE. The chain's CDR3 is CASSVVPAGGRDTQYF. CDR3 sequence (DNA): TGTGCCAGCAGCGTAGTCCCAGCGGGGGGGCGGGATACGCAGTATTTT.

This clonotype was detected a few times. The genes are TRBV5-6 and TRBJ1-1; possible D gene TRBD1, 6 bases. This CDR3 contains 12 residues. The germline V gene has CDR1 SGHDT and CDR2 YYEEEE. With 3 bases removed from V and 8 bases from J, the gap between germline ends came to 11 bases. The CDR3 bases are TGTGCCAGCAGCTGGAGCAGGGGAGAAGCTTTCTTT. Protein sequence: CASSWSRGEAFF.

This clonotype was counted ten times or more. This chain connects TRBV24-1 to TRBJ2-1; the match to TRBD1 covers 10 bases. Losses at the gene ends were 10 bases for V and 3 bases for J; bases not matched to a gene: 5. Germline assignment: CDR1 KGHDR and CDR2 SFDVKD. The length of the CDR3 is 14 residues. DNA for the CDR3: TGTGCCACTCTTGACAGGGGGCACTACAATGAGCAGTTCTTC. It specifies CATLDRGHYNEQFF.

J is TRBJ2-7 and V is TRBV29-1, with D maybe TRBD2 (6 bases). Between the trimmed V and J ends, which lost 4 bases and 0 bases, there was a span of 10 bases. From germline, CDR1 is SQVTM and CDR2 ANQGSEA. CDR3 length: 13 residues. CDR3 sequence reads: CSVGQRASYEQYF. CDR3 sequence (DNA): TGCAGCGTTGGGCAGCGGGCCTCCTACGAGCAGTACTTC.

The sample holds a few counts of this clonotype. This sequence joins TRBV9 and TRBJ2-3; D unclear. The V gene's germline CDR1 is SGDLS and CDR2 YYNGEE. The CDR3 length is 14 residues. V lost 0 bases, J lost 1 base, and 6 bases lay in between. The CDR3 DNA follows: TGTGCCAGCAGCGTAGTGTCAGGCACAGATACGCAGTATTTT. Its translation: CASSVVSGTDTQYF.

This clonotype has at least ten counts. The rearrangement joins TRBV7-3 to TRBJ2-7; possibly TRBD2 for D (5 bases). This CDR3 comprises 14 residues. Germline V gene lookup returns CDR1 SGHTA and CDR2 FQGTGA. The ends were cut back, 3 bases at V and 1 base at J, with 10 bases in the middle. CDR3 sequence reads: CASSLDGNSYEQYF. Here the CDR3 DNA reads TGTGCCAGCAGCTTGGACGGGAATTCCTACGAGCAGTACTTC.

This sequence joins TRBV29-1 and TRBJ2-6; 8 bases fit TRBD1. V lost 4 bases and J lost 2; bases outside the gene matches: 7. The CDR3 consists of 16 residues. Germline-derived CDR1 and CDR2 are SQVTM and ANQGSEA. CDR3 region: CSVAGQGSTGANVLTF. CDR3 DNA sequence: TGCAGCGTTGCCGGACAGGGAAGTACTGGGGCCAACGTCCTGACTTTC.

This clonotype was seen repeatedly, ten times or more. V is TRBV6-1 and J is TRBJ1-5; D is ambiguous. V was clipped by 7 bases and J by 7 bases, with 14 bases between them. This CDR3 spans 13 amino acids. Germline CDR1 MNHNS, CDR2 SASEGT. The CDR3 is CASTGELGQPQHF. CDR3 bases: TGTGCCAGCACCGGGGAACTGGGACAGCCCCAGCATTTT.

This clonotype was observed a handful of times. V usage is TRBV5-1 and J usage is TRBJ2-2; D gene ambiguous. Germline loops: CDR1 SGHRS, CDR2 YFSETQ. V shed 1 base and J shed 7 bases, with 8 bases lying between them. The CDR3 loop spans 13 amino acids. The CDR3 DNA is TGCGCCAGCAGCTTGTTGGCAATCGGGGAGCTGTTTTTT. Translating it yields CASSLLAIGELFF.

This chain connects TRBV27 to TRBJ1-6; 10 nucleotides line up with TRBD1. CDR1 is MNHEY, CDR2 SMNVEV, per germline (reference sequence). J was trimmed by 7 bases and V by 6 bases; bases with no gene match: 3. This CDR3 comprises 14 residues. CDR3 sequence (DNA): TGTGCCAGCAGCCCGGACAGGGGGAATTCACCCCTCCACTTT. Translation: CASSPDRGNSPLHF.

In this sample, this clonotype turned up a few times. The J gene is TRBJ1-5, the V gene TRBV12-3 or TRBV12-4; D not resolved. With 5 bases removed from V and 4 bases from J, the gap between germline ends came to 15 bases. The CDR3 is 15 amino acids. The CDR3, as DNA: TGTGCCAGCAGTCCGGCGGAACTCACAAATCAGCCCCAGCATTTT. Translated: CASSPAELTNQPQHF.

This clonotype was detected only a few times. The chain is built from TRBV20-1 and TRBJ2-5; maybe TRBD2 (6 bases). V was shortened by 5 bases and J by 1 base, with 11 bases between the two germline ends. Germline assignment: CDR1 DFQATT and CDR2 SNEGSKA (reference sequence). This CDR3 has 13 residues. Written as DNA, the CDR3 is TGCAGTGCTCGACCGACTAGCCAAGAGACCCAGTACTTC. This translates into CSARPTSQETQYF.

The chain has TRBV10-3 and TRBJ1-1, with unresolved D. Trimming removed 2 bases from V and 1 base from J, with 8 bases in between. The germline gives CDR1 ENHRY, CDR2 SYGVKD. The CDR3 has 14 amino acids. The CDR3: CAISETAPNTEAFF. Here the CDR3 DNA reads TGTGCCATCAGTGAGACCGCACCGAACACTGAAGCTTTCTTT.

This clonotype was seen a few times. V gene TRBV6-5 combines with J gene TRBJ2-1, with TRBD1 identical over 7 bases. CDR1 and CDR2 from the germline V gene are MNHEY and SVGAGI. V lost 7 bases, J lost 2 bases, and 5 bases stayed unmatched. The CDR3 sequence is 14 residues long. CDR3 sequence reads: CASKKTGPYNEQFF. CDR3 DNA sequence: TGTGCCAGCAAAAAGACAGGGCCCTACAATGAGCAGTTCTTC.

This clonotype was counted many times. The genes are TRBV5-1 and TRBJ2-3; tentative D call: TRBD2 (6 bases). From germline, CDR1 is SGHRS and CDR2 YFSETQ. V lost 4 bases, J lost 2 bases, and 14 bases lay in between. The CDR3 extends over 15 amino acids. The CDR3 DNA follows: TGCGCCAGCAGCCAGACCCCGGGGGACACAGATACGCAGTATTTT. It codes for CASSQTPGDTDTQYF.

J is TRBJ1-1 and V is TRBV20-1; TRBD1 might be the D (5 bases). Deletions cut 2 bases from V and 2 bases from J, with 15 bases between. The germline V gene has CDR1 DFQATT and CDR2 SNEGSKA (reference sequence). CDR3 length: 15 amino acids. CDR3 residues: CSARSGTGFNTEAFF. CDR3 nucleotide sequence: TGCAGTGCTAGATCGGGCACAGGATTCAACACTGAAGCTTTCTTT.

There are many counts of this clonotype. This chain links TRBV7-2 with TRBJ1-4, with D tentatively TRBD1 (5 bases). The germline gives CDR1 SGHTA, CDR2 FQGNSA. The CDR3 is 17 amino acids. V dropped 5 bases and J dropped 0 bases, with 16 bases sitting between them. CDR3 in amino acids: CASSRWGGLATNEKLFF. DNA of the CDR3: TGTGCCAGCAGCCGATGGGGGGGACTCGCAACTAATGAAAAACTGTTTTTT.

This clonotype was recorded many times. V is TRBV7-9 and J is TRBJ1-1; a weak D match, TRBD1 (5 bases). Germline V gene sequence: CDR1 SEHNR, CDR2 FQNEAQ (reference sequence). The CDR3 has 14 amino acids. Trimming shortened V by 7 bases and J by 7 bases, and 19 bases separated the two germline ends. CDR3 sequence reads: CASTGTGTLVEAFF. CDR3 nucleotides: TGTGCCAGCACCGGAACAGGTACCCTAGTTGAAGCTTTCTTT.

At least ten counts were recorded for this clonotype. The chain couples TRBV20-1 to TRBJ2-2; 16 bases align to TRBD2. Trimming removed 0 bases from V and 6 bases from J; junction bases left unmatched: 7. The CDR3 length is 18 residues. The germline gives CDR1 DFQATT, CDR2 SNEGSKA (reference sequence). The CDR3 DNA reads as TGCAGTGCTAGAGATCGGGGGACTAGCGGGAGGGCTTCCGGGGAGCTGTTTTTT. Translated: CSARDRGTSGRASGELFF.

For this clonotype: This may be a read error: a much more frequent sequence differs by one nucleotide. This chain connects TRBV7-2 to TRBJ2-3; D is possibly TRBD1 or TRBD2 (7 bases each). This CDR3 is built from 15 residues. The V gene lost 4 bases and the J gene lost 1 base, with 12 bases spanning the gap. The V gene's germline CDR1 is SGHTA and CDR2 FQGNSA. The CDR3 loop reads CASSSGGGGTDTQYF. For the CDR3, the DNA is TGTGCCAGCAGCTCAGGGGGGGGAGGCACAGATACGCAGTATTTT.

This clonotype was seen more than once but under ten times. This chain links TRBV5-1 with TRBJ1-2; D gene unclear. This CDR3 contains 19 residues. CDR1 and CDR2 (germline): SGHRS, YFSETQ. The V gene lost 4 bases and the J gene lost 3 bases, with 28 bases spanning the gap. This chain's CDR3 is CASSILEGDLNALYYGYTF. The DNA of the CDR3 is TGCGCCAGCAGCATACTGGAGGGTGATCTCAACGCCCTTTACTATGGCTACACCTTC.

The chain employs TRBV27 and TRBJ1-1; TRBD1 agrees at 7 bases. This CDR3 comprises 15 residues. Germline V gene lookup returns CDR1 MNHEY and CDR2 SMNVEV (reference sequence). J was trimmed by 1 base and V by 3 bases; bases with no gene match: 5. The CDR3 DNA reads TGTGCCAGCAGTTTCCGGACAGGAGGGAACACTGAAGCTTTCTTT. Protein: CASSFRTGGNTEAFF.

The chain uses TRBV18 and TRBJ2-7; 8 bases line up with TRBD1. The length of the CDR3 is 16 residues. V shed 6 bases, J shed 4 bases, and the junction held 14 bases outside the gene matches. Per the germline V gene, CDR1 is KGHSH and CDR2 is LQKENI. CDR3 loop: CASSQKTPDRVYEQYF. DNA of the CDR3: TGTGCCAGCTCGCAAAAAACTCCGGACAGGGTTTACGAGCAGTACTTC.

This clonotype occurred many times. The chain recombines TRBV29-1 with TRBJ1-5, with D uncertain. Trimming removed 4 bases from V and 9 bases from J, with 10 bases in between. The germline CDR1 and CDR2 sequences are SQVTM and ANQGSEA. The length of the CDR3 is 11 residues. The CDR3 DNA sequence: TGCAGCGTTGGGGAATTCCGGCCCCAGCATTTT. Protein sequence: CSVGEFRPQHF.